These T cell receptor beta chains were read from a single sample in a study of cytomegalovirus exposure and HLA in healthy donors. Assay: immunoSEQ multiplex PCR; the TCRdb copy retains only in-frame clones and omits some. The data show under 130,000 clones, with around 61% seen just once and approximately 3.5% held by the top ten. The specimen sequenced was PBMCs. All receptors derive from a woman aged 45-59 years in good health and CMV-seronegative. The CDR3 runs from the conserved cysteine through the conserved F or W. D genes are given only for firm matches. Clone size is not always given. Where it is, it says once, few, many or a class for expanded clones.

>NA|TRBV4-1|NA|TRBJ1-1
CASSQDNGRQARMNTEAFF
TGCGCCAGCAGCCAAGATAATGGGCGACAGGCCCGGATGAACACTGAAGCTTTCTTT
>NA|TRBV7-9|NA|TRBJ1-2
CASSLDQGRASYTF
TGTGCCAGCAGCTTAGATCAGGGGCGGGCTAGCTACACCTTC
>TRBD1|TRBV18|NA|TRBJ1-4
CASSPQGAYEKLFF
TGTGCCAGCTCACCTCAGGGGGCGTACGAAAAACTGTTTTTT
>TRBD2|TRBV7-8|NA|TRBJ2-1
CASSLTASGSSYNEQFF
TGTGCCAGCAGCTTAACTGCGAGCGGGAGCTCCTACAATGAGCAGTTCTTC
>NA|TRBV2|NA|TRBJ1-3
CASTEWAGTGNTIYF
TGTGCCAGCACCGAGTGGGCAGGGACTGGAAACACCATATATTTT
>TRBD2|TRBV15|few|TRBJ2-5
CATSRGEQETQYF
TGTGCCACCAGCCGGGGGGAACAAGAGACCCAGTACTTC
>TRBD1|TRBV5-1|NA|TRBJ1-2
CASSPGQNYGYTF
TGCGCCAGCAGCCCGGGACAGAACTATGGCTACACCTTC
>TRBD1|TRBV25-1|NA|TRBJ2-1
CASSEYRTGTSYEQFF
TGTGCCAGCAGTGAATATAGGACAGGGACCTCGTATGAGCAGTTCTTC
>TRBD2|TRBV28|NA|TRBJ2-1
CASSLASGSVIEQFF
TGTGCCAGCAGTTTGGCTAGCGGGAGCGTTATTGAGCAGTTCTTC
>TRBD2|TRBV19|NA|TRBJ2-3
CASSTQAGTSTDTQYF
TGTGCCAGTAGTACCCAAGCGGGGACTAGCACAGATACGCAGTATTTT
>TRBD2|TRBV19|NA|TRBJ2-1
CASRPRAGGYNEQFF
TGTGCCTCAAGACCCCGAGCGGGGGGCTACAATGAGCAGTTCTTC
>NA|TRBV4-2|NA|TRBJ1-6
CASSPLPRGQSSYNSPLHF
TGTGCCAGCAGCCCGCTCCCCCGCGGGCAGAGCTCCTATAATTCACCCCTCCACTTT
>NA|TRBV4-2|NA|TRBJ1-1
CASSQDWERTFF
TGTGCCAGCAGCCAAGATTGGGAGAGGACTTTCTTT
>NA|TRBV4-3|NA|TRBJ2-7
CASSQDYSRLNEQYF
TGCGCCAGCAGCCAAGATTATAGCAGACTAAACGAGCAGTACTTC
>NA|TRBV19|NA|TRBJ1-4
CASTTEQGMGHEKLFF
TGTGCCAGTACTACCGAGCAGGGTATGGGGCACGAAAAACTGTTTTTT
>TRBD1|TRBV30|NA|TRBJ1-2
CAWTPIGDRGGYGYTF
TGTGCCTGGACCCCCATCGGGGACAGGGGTGGATACGGCTACACCTTC
>TRBD2|TRBV10-3|few|TRBJ2-3
CAISDEIAGGVMQYF
TGTGCCATCAGTGACGAGATAGCGGGAGGTGTTATGCAGTATTTT
>NA|TRBV5-6|few|TRBJ2-5
CASSLAGGWKTQYF
TGTGCCAGCAGCTTGGCAGGTGGGTGGAAGACCCAGTACTTC
>TRBD2|TRBV27|NA|TRBJ2-7
CASSLSGLAGGYEQYF
TGTGCCAGCAGTTTATCCGGACTAGCGGGAGGGTACGAGCAGTACTTC
>NA|TRBV7-2|few|TRBJ1-4
CASSPEGGIGRKLFF
TGTGCCAGCAGCCCCGAGGGCGGGATAGGCCGAAAACTGTTTTTT
>TRBD2|TRBV9|NA|TRBJ2-7
CASSVVAGGPDEQYF
TGTGCCAGCAGCGTCGTAGCGGGAGGGCCTGACGAGCAGTACTTC
>NA|TRBV7-8|NA|TRBJ2-1
CASSQRGWEQFF
TGTGCCAGCAGCCAAAGGGGGTGGGAGCAGTTCTTC
>NA|TRBV11-2|NA|TRBJ2-7
CASKEVSVPNEQYF
TGTGCCAGCAAGGAGGTTTCGGTCCCAAACGAGCAGTACTTC
>NA|TRBV4-3|NA|TRBJ2-2
CASSQAATGRYTGELFF
TGCGCCAGCAGCCAAGCGGCTACAGGAAGGTACACCGGGGAGCTGTTTTTT
>TRBD2|TRBV7-6|NA|TRBJ2-2
CASASRGLAGGLPGPGELFF
TGTGCGTCTGCGAGCAGGGGACTAGCGGGGGGACTCCCAGGGCCCGGGGAGCTGTTTTTT
>TRBD1|TRBV7-9|NA|TRBJ2-5
CASSAPDRWKETQYF
TGTGCCAGCAGCGCCCCGGACAGGTGGAAAGAGACCCAGTACTTC
>NA|TRBV14|NA|TRBJ2-1
CASSLSFSYNEQFF
TGTGCCAGCAGCCTCTCTTTTTCCTACAATGAGCAGTTCTTC
>NA|TRBV7-9|NA|TRBJ1-4
CASSYPLAATNEKLFF
TGTGCCAGCAGCTACCCCCTGGCGGCAACTAATGAAAAACTGTTTTTT
>NA|TRBV2|NA|TRBJ2-3
CASSLAGTDTQYF
TGTGCCAGCAGTTTGGCAGGAACAGATACGCAGTATTTT
>TRBD1|TRBV27|NA|TRBJ1-2
CASSLTGQGFYGYTF
TGTGCCAGCAGTTTAACAGGACAGGGGTTCTATGGCTACACCTTC
>TRBD2|TRBV5-1|NA|TRBJ2-7
CASSPASGTTYEQYF
TGCGCCAGCAGTCCGGCTAGCGGGACAACATACGAGCAGTACTTC
>TRBD1|TRBV15|NA|TRBJ2-5
CATSLPSGRTGWRETQYF
TGTGCCACCAGTCTTCCCTCGGGCCGGACAGGGTGGAGGGAGACCCAGTACTTC
>NA|TRBV29-1|NA|TRBJ1-4
CSVARDVNEKLFF
TGCAGCGTCGCCCGGGATGTTAATGAAAAACTGTTTTTT
>NA|TRBV5-6|medium-sized|TRBJ2-2
CASSLYSSNTGELFF
TGTGCCAGCAGCTTGTACTCTTCGAACACCGGGGAGCTGTTTTTT
>TRBD1|TRBV4-1|NA|TRBJ2-1
CASSPLTGDNEQFF
TGCGCCAGCAGCCCCCTTACAGGGGACAATGAGCAGTTCTTC
>TRBD1|TRBV2|NA|TRBJ1-1
CASSEVPYDREKAFF
TGTGCCAGCAGTGAAGTGCCGTACGACAGGGAAAAAGCTTTCTTT
>TRBD2|TRBV5-1|NA|TRBJ2-3
CASSVGTSGTVYTQYF
TGCGCCAGCAGCGTAGGGACTAGCGGGACCGTTTATACGCAGTATTTT
>NA|TRBV7-6|NA|TRBJ2-5
CASQTAEETQYF
TGTGCCAGCCAGACAGCTGAAGAGACCCAGTACTTC